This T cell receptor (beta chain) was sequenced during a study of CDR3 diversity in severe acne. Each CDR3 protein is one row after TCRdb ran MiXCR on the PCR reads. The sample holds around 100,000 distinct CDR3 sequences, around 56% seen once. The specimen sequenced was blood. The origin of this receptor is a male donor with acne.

The CDR3 coding sequence is TGTGCCACCAGTGGGGGAGGTCGGGAGACCCAGTACTTC. It yields the protein CATSGGGRETQYF. The chain couples TRBV24-1 to TRBJ2-5, with D perhaps TRBD2 (6 bases). V lost 5 bases to trimming and J lost 5 bases, with 11 bases between them. Germline lookup yields CDR1 KGHDR and CDR2 SFDVKD. This CDR3 is built from 13 residues.